These 16 T cell receptor beta chains originate from one sample sequenced in a study of cytomegalovirus exposure and HLA in healthy donors. Vbeta (60) and Jbeta (13) primers were used in the PCR. Using immunoSEQ multiplex PCR, the repertoire was profiled, and TCRdb retains in-frame clones only, with some absent. The sample shows about 160,000 clones, roughly 79% of them seen only once. Sample: PBMCs. These receptors originate from a man aged 40-55 years in good health and CMV-seronegative.

This clone occurred a few times. Other DNA sequences of this sample code for an identical CDR3. This rearrangement joins TRBV9 to TRBJ1-4, with TRBD1 identical over 7 bases. Germline V gives CDR1 SGDLS, CDR2 YYNGEE. The J segment lost 6 bases and the V segment lost 0 bases, leaving 5 bases of the junction unmatched. The CDR3 consists of 15 residues. In nucleotides, the CDR3 is TGTGCCAGCAGCGTAGCCCTAGGACAGGATGAAAAACTGTTTTTT. Its protein is CASSVALGQDEKLFF.

This chain links TRBV21-1 with TRBJ2-1; TRBD1 is taken as the D call from the table, unchecked against the DNA. TRBV21-1 is assigned pseudogene status. The CDR3 has 19 residues. Here the CDR3 reads CASSKAGRDTLRGHNEQFF. The CDR3 nucleotides read TGTGCCAGCAGCAAAGCCGGCAGGGACACATTACGGGGCCACAATGAGCAGTTCTTC.

The V call is TRBV4-2, the J call TRBJ1-2, with 7 bases aligning to TRBD1. V was clipped by 1 base and J by 4 bases; unmatched bases: 12. CDR3 length equals 17 residues. Germline V CDR1 and CDR2: LGHNA, YNFKEQ. The CDR3 sequence is CASSQVLSGTEFYGYTF. The CDR3 DNA sequence: TGTGCCAGCAGCCAAGTACTTTCCGGGACAGAATTCTATGGCTACACCTTC.

The chain links TRBV19 to TRBJ1-1, with a possible D match to TRBD1 (6 bases). The CDR3 has 15 residues. V lost 7 bases, J lost 5 bases, and 20 bases lay in between. The germline V gene has CDR1 LNHDA and CDR2 SQIVND (reference sequence). In DNA, the CDR3 is TGTGCCAGTAATCTTTGGGGGCGGGAGAGGACTGAAGCTTTCTTT. Its translation: CASNLWGRERTEAFF.

This rearrangement joins TRBV29-1 to TRBJ2-2, with 7 nucleotides matching TRBD1. V lost 4 bases, J lost 5 bases, and 10 bases stayed unmatched. The germline CDR1 and CDR2 sequences are SQVTM and ANQGSEA. CDR3 length equals 15 residues. Here the CDR3 reads CSVGETGSVTGELFF. For the CDR3, the DNA is TGCAGCGTTGGTGAGACAGGGAGCGTAACCGGGGAGCTGTTTTTT.

The J gene is TRBJ1-5, the V gene TRBV6-6; D gene uncertain. Per germline, CDR1 MNHNY and CDR2 SVGAGI (reference sequence). The V end was cut by 5 bases, the J end by 7 bases, with 9 bases between. CDR3 length: 12 amino acids. The CDR3 region is CASSSRGQPQHF. The CDR3 DNA reads TGTGCCAGCAGTAGCCGAGGGCAGCCCCAGCATTTT.

The V and J genes are TRBV18 and TRBJ1-5; TRBD1 aligns across 9 bases. Trimming removed 3 bases from V and 9 bases from J; junction bases left unmatched: 6. CDR1 KGHSH and CDR2 LQKENI come from the germline V gene. This CDR3 comprises 14 residues. The chain's CDR3 is CASSPDRGAGPQHF. In nucleotides, the CDR3 is TGTGCCAGCTCACCCGACAGGGGGGCAGGGCCCCAGCATTTT.

The J gene is TRBJ2-4, the V gene TRBV9, with TRBD1 matching 7 bases. The CDR3 totals 13 residues. V gave up 3 bases and J gave up 5 bases; unmatched junction bases: 2. Germline V gene lookup returns CDR1 SGDLS and CDR2 YYNGEE. CDR3 amino acids: CASSAGTENIQYF. The CDR3 coding sequence is TGTGCCAGCAGCGCCGGGACAGAAAACATTCAGTACTTC.

The chain links TRBV5-4 to TRBJ2-1; D possibly corresponds to TRBD1 (5 bases). V lost 1 base, J lost 6 bases, and 11 bases lay in between. The CDR3 contains 14 residues. The V gene's germline CDR1 is SGHNT and CDR2 YYREEE (reference sequence). The CDR3 bases are TGTGCCAGCAGCTTGTATCAGGGTGCCAATGAGCAGTTCTTC. As protein: CASSLYQGANEQFF.

The chain couples TRBV11-3 to TRBJ2-3, with a tentative D call TRBD2 (7 bases). CDR1 is SGHNT and CDR2 is YENEEA in the germline V gene. V gave up 5 bases and J gave up 1 base, with 10 bases separating them. This CDR3 comprises 14 residues. CDR3 DNA: TGTGCCAGCAGCCTCGGGGGGCGCACAGATACGCAGTATTTT. It is translated as CASSLGGRTDTQYF.

The V call is TRBV2, the J call TRBJ2-7; D possibly corresponds to TRBD1 (6 bases). The CDR3 runs to 15 residues. V lost 5 bases, J lost 1 base, and 15 bases lay in between. Germline CDR1 is SNHLY and CDR2 is FYNNEI. CDR3 amino acids: CASSPYLTGSYEQYV. The CDR3 coding sequence is TGTGCCAGCAGTCCTTACCTTACAGGGTCCTACGAGCAGTACGTC.

J is TRBJ2-7 and V is TRBV6-1, with TRBD1 matching over 10 bases. The CDR3 has 14 residues. The V and J ends lost 5 bases and 6 bases, in that order; junction bases with no gene match: 7. CDR1 and CDR2 (germline): MNHNS, SASEGT. CDR3 DNA sequence: TGTGCCAGCAGTCCGAGGACAGGGGGAGGCGAGCAGTACGTC. Translation gives CASSPRTGGGEQYV.

The genes are TRBV12-5 and TRBJ1-1; unclear D gene. V dropped 2 bases and J dropped 3 bases, with 7 bases sitting between them. Per the germline V gene, CDR1 is LGHNT and CDR2 is FRNRAP. CDR3 length: 13 residues. Here the CDR3 DNA reads TGTGCTAGTGGTTTGTCACTTGACACTGAAGCTTTCTTT. It is translated as CASGLSLDTEAFF.

This clone was seen only once. This chain joins TRBV27 and TRBJ2-1; a weak D match, TRBD2 (6 bases). Trimming stripped 3 bases from V and 7 bases from J, with 13 bases between. The V gene's germline CDR1 is MNHEY and CDR2 SMNVEV (reference sequence). The CDR3 is 14 amino acids. DNA for the CDR3: TGTGCCAGCAGTTTCGGGAGTGAGAGAAATGAGCAGTTCTTC. It is translated as CASSFGSERNEQFF.

The V gene is TRBV5-1, the J gene TRBJ1-4; D unclear. CDR3 size: 15 residues. From germline, CDR1 is SGHRS and CDR2 YFSETQ. Trimming left V 0 bases short and J 7 bases short, with 13 bases between. This CDR3 reads CASSLARGISEKLFF. The DNA of the CDR3 is TGCGCCAGCAGCTTGGCTCGGGGTATATCTGAAAAACTGTTTTTT.

The chain combines TRBV18 with TRBJ2-3, with TRBD1 as a possible D gene (5 bases). Trimming left V 2 bases short and J 3 bases short, with 12 bases between. The CDR3 covers 15 residues. Germline V gene sequence: CDR1 KGHSH, CDR2 LQKENI. The CDR3 DNA sequence: TGTGCCAGCTCACCAGGGCAGGCAGGGACAGATACGCAGTATTTT. Translated, it gives CASSPGQAGTDTQYF.